This T cell receptor beta chain is from a study of cytomegalovirus exposure and HLA in healthy donors. About the research overall: Both the approximately 120 validation repertoires and the roughly 640 first-cohort repertoires used the same platform, as reported by a later analysis.

The length of the CDR3 is 17 residues. CDR1 and CDR2 (germline): SGHVS, FNYEAQ. V was clipped by 2 bases and J by 9 bases; unmatched bases: 13. Study-level results: Specific recognition of CMV antigens was confirmed in vitro for a few chains (all CMV-associated). Among TCR beta chains, those listed as cytomegalovirus-associated numbered around 160.

The donors were part of the validation cohort, which consisted of under 150 subjects and was separate from the first cohort of hundreds of subjects. Remarks on this clone: Its specificity is not known.

Here immunoSEQ multiplex PCR was the method, and the copy in TCRdb shows in-frame clones only, minus some. This table holds roughly 70,000 clones, roughly 90% found once. This TCR was recovered from a woman under 30 in good health and CMV-seropositive. Sequencing input: PBMCs. This chain uses TRBV7-6 with TRBJ2-1; TRBD2 agrees at 10 bases. CDR3 amino acids: CASSLSPSGRGQGEQFF. In nucleotides, the CDR3 is TGTGCCAGCAGCTTATCGCCTAGCGGGAGAGGGCAGGGTGAGCAGTTCTTC.